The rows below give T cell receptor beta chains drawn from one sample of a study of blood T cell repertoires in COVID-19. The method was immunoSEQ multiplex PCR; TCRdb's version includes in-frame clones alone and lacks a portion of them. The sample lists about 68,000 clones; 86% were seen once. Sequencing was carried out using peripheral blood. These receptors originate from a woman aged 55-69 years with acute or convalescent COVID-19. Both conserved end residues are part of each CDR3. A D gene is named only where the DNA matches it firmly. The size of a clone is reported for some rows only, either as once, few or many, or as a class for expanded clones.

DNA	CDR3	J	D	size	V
TGTGCCAGCAGGGCGGGACAGGACCGGGGGGAAAAACTGTTTTTT	CASRAGQDRGEKLFF	TRBJ1-4	TRBD1	.	TRBV6-5
TGTGCCAGCAGGAGTGACAGGGGGGGCTACAGGGATGAAAAACTGTTTTTT	CASRSDRGGYRDEKLFF	TRBJ1-4	TRBD1	.	TRBV27
TGTGCCTGGAGCAGGGTCCGGGCCACGCGCCTCTCTGGGGCCAACGTCCTGACTTTC	CAWSRVRATRLSGANVLTF	TRBJ2-6	.	few	TRBV30
TGTGCCAGCAGTTACCCGGCGGGGGGCAGTAACACTGAAGCTTTCTTT	CASSYPAGGSNTEAFF	TRBJ1-1	.	.	TRBV6-2/TRBV6-3
TGTGCCAGTAGGACGGGACAGGGGATTCCCAAAGCTTTCTTT	CASRTGQGIPKAFF	TRBJ1-1	TRBD1	.	TRBV19
TGTGCCAGCAGCCAAGGGGTTTTGCAGGGGGCACGGTTCTTC	CASSQGVLQGARFF	TRBJ2-1	TRBD1	.	TRBV14
TGTGCCAGCAGCCAAGGGTTGGACAGTGCTAATGAGCAGTTCTTC	CASSQGLDSANEQFF	TRBJ2-1	.	.	TRBV14
TGTGCCAGTAGTAACTCGCCACCCTATGGCTACACCTTC	CASSNSPPYGYTF	TRBJ1-2	.	.	TRBV19
TGCGCCAGCAGCCAAGTCGGCAGGCGTCTAACCTACAATGAGCAGTTCTTC	CASSQVGRRLTYNEQFF	TRBJ2-1	.	.	TRBV4-1
TGTGCCAGCAGTTTGCCTAGCGGGAGGTATGAGCAGTACTTC	CASSLPSGRYEQYF	TRBJ2-7	TRBD2	.	TRBV28
TGTGCCAGCAGCTGGGGGACAGGGGGAGCTAACTATGGCTACACCTTC	CASSWGTGGANYGYTF	TRBJ1-2	TRBD1	.	TRBV5-4
TGTGCCAGCAGCTCTGGAAACAGGTTAGCCGCCGAGCAGTACTTC	CASSSGNRLAAEQYF	TRBJ2-7	.	.	TRBV7-9
TGTGCCAGCAGTTACACAGGGTACTACGAGCAGTACTTC	CASSYTGYYEQYF	TRBJ2-7	.	.	TRBV6-6
TGTGCCAGCAGTGTTGGGACAGGTACCACAGATACGCAGTATTTT	CASSVGTGTTDTQYF	TRBJ2-3	TRBD1	.	TRBV2
TGTGCCAGCAGGACGCTAGCAGGCACAGATACGCAGTATTTT	CASRTLAGTDTQYF	TRBJ2-3	.	.	TRBV6-6
TGTGCCAGCAGCTTGGGGGACAGGGGACGCTCTGGGGCCAACGTCCTGACTTTC	CASSLGDRGRSGANVLTF	TRBJ2-6	TRBD1	.	TRBV7-9
TGTGCCAGCAGCTTGGTGGGGCTCCTTTCAGTCACCGGGGAGCTGTTTTTT	CASSLVGLLSVTGELFF	TRBJ2-2	.	.	TRBV5-6
TGTGCCAGCAGTTTATCGGTGAACAGGGTAGACGAGCAGTACTTC	CASSLSVNRVDEQYF	TRBJ2-7	.	.	TRBV27
TGTGCCAGCAGCTCTGGGCCAGAGACCCAGTACTTC	CASSSGPETQYF	TRBJ2-5	.	.	TRBV7-9
TGTGCCAGCAGCTCCACAGGGTTCGCGGCGAGCTACACCTTC	CASSSTGFAASYTF	TRBJ1-2	.	.	TRBV13
TGTGCCAGCCATGTAGCAGCCAGCGGGGGGAACACCGGGGAGCTGTTTTTT	CASHVAASGGNTGELFF	TRBJ2-2	TRBD2	.	TRBV5-6
TGTGCCAGCAGCCGGACAGGGGGGGATGAGCAGTTCTTC	CASSRTGGDEQFF	TRBJ2-1	TRBD1	.	TRBV3-1/TRBV3-2
TGCGCCAGCAGCCCCGAAATAGGGGCGAACACTGAAGCTTTCTTT	CASSPEIGANTEAFF	TRBJ1-1	.	.	TRBV5-1
TGTGCCAGTAGTCCCCACAGGGCAACTAATGAAAAACTGTTTTTT	CASSPHRATNEKLFF	TRBJ1-4	.	.	TRBV19
TGTGCCAGCAGCTTGACAACGAACACTGAAGCTTTCTTT	CASSLTTNTEAFF	TRBJ1-1	.	.	TRBV11-3
TGTGCCAGCAGTGAACGGGGGTCGCGGAGCTCCTACGAGCAGTACTTC	CASSERGSRSSYEQYF	TRBJ2-7	.	.	TRBV2
TGCGCCAGCAGCTTGGAAGGGAGGAATCAGCCCCAGCATTTT	CASSLEGRNQPQHF	TRBJ1-5	.	.	TRBV5-1
TGTGCCAGCAGTGAAGGGCCCGCGGTCCGTGGCTACACCTTC	CASSEGPAVRGYTF	TRBJ1-2	.	few	TRBV6-1
TGTGCCAGCAGCTTCTCAACTACGAACACCGGGGAGCTGTTTTTT	CASSFSTTNTGELFF	TRBJ2-2	.	.	TRBV5-6
TGTGCCAGCTCACCACCATCTGGACAGGGTGGGAATCAGCCCCAGCATTTT	CASSPPSGQGGNQPQHF	TRBJ1-5	TRBD1	.	TRBV18
TGTGCCAGCAGCCAAGACGGGGGGCGAAGAGGCAATGAGCAGTTCTTC	CASSQDGGRRGNEQFF	TRBJ2-1	.	.	TRBV4-2
TGCAGTGCTATTGAAGGGGGGGTAGGCAATCAGCCCCAGCATTTT	CSAIEGGVGNQPQHF	TRBJ1-5	.	.	TRBV20-1
TGTGCCAGCTCAGACTCCTCCCCAGTGAATCATCAGCCCCAGCATTTT	CASSDSSPVNHQPQHF	TRBJ1-5	.	.	TRBV18
TGCGCCAGCAGCCAAATGGACAATCCTAACTATGGCTACACCTTC	CASSQMDNPNYGYTF	TRBJ1-2	.	.	TRBV4-1
TGTGCCAGCAGCCGAAAAGCCAGGACAGAGCTCTATGGCTACACCTTC	CASSRKARTELYGYTF	TRBJ1-2	.	.	TRBV11-2
TGTGCCAGCAGTCCGGGACAGGTCTATGGCTACACCTTC	CASSPGQVYGYTF	TRBJ1-2	TRBD1	few	TRBV12-3/TRBV12-4
TGTGCCAGCAGCTGGACAGGGCCCAATCAGCCCCAGCATTTT	CASSWTGPNQPQHF	TRBJ1-5	TRBD1	.	TRBV3-1/TRBV3-2
TGTGCCAGCAGTTCAGAGAGAGGCACTGAAGCTTTCTTT	CASSSERGTEAFF	TRBJ1-1	.	.	TRBV6-5
TGTGCCAGCAGCTTATTGTCACAGGGAAAGGGCGAGCAGTACTTC	CASSLLSQGKGEQYF	TRBJ2-7	.	.	TRBV7-8
TGTGCCAGCAACAACAGGGGATACGGCTACACCTTC	CASNNRGYGYTF	TRBJ1-2	TRBD1	.	TRBV28
TGTGCCAGCAGTGAAGCGATGACAGGGGGCACAGATACGCAGTATTTT	CASSEAMTGGTDTQYF	TRBJ2-3	TRBD1	.	TRBV6-1
TGTGCCAGCAGTTACTCTCCGGTTAGCTCTGGAAACACCATATATTTT	CASSYSPVSSGNTIYF	TRBJ1-3	.	.	TRBV6-5
TGTGCCAGCAGCCAAGAAACCGTTACCTCGACAGGGCAGCCCCAGCATTTT	CASSQETVTSTGQPQHF	TRBJ1-5	TRBD1	.	TRBV4-2
TGCGCCAGCAGCTTGGACGTGACAGGGGGTGCTGGCTACACCTTC	CASSLDVTGGAGYTF	TRBJ1-2	TRBD1	.	TRBV5-1
TGCGCCAGCAGCCACGCGGGGACAGGGGGCACTGAAGCTTTCTTT	CASSHAGTGGTEAFF	TRBJ1-1	TRBD1	.	TRBV4-1
TGTGCCGGCAGTCCCGACTCGATTACAGGGACCCGGCCCCAGCATTTT	CAGSPDSITGTRPQHF	TRBJ1-5	.	.	TRBV6-2/TRBV6-3
TGCAGTGCTAGTAGGACTAGCGGGGGAGACGAGCAGTACTTC	CSASRTSGGDEQYF	TRBJ2-7	TRBD2	.	TRBV20-1
TGCGCCAGCAGGGAAGGACAGGTTCGAGATTCACCCCTCCACTTT	CASREGQVRDSPLHF	TRBJ1-6	TRBD1	.	TRBV5-1
TGTGCCAGCTCACCCCTTGGGACAGGGGACACCTACGAGCAGTACTTC	CASSPLGTGDTYEQYF	TRBJ2-7	TRBD1	.	TRBV18
TGTGCCAGCAGCCAAGATGCAGCGGGGGGCACCGGGGAGCTGTTTTTT	CASSQDAAGGTGELFF	TRBJ2-2	TRBD2	.	TRBV4-2
TGTGCCAGCAGCCAAGACCATGCGAGACAGCCCCAGCATTTT	CASSQDHARQPQHF	TRBJ1-5	.	.	TRBV3-1/TRBV3-2
TGTGCCAGCAGCCGCAGACAGGGGCGCGGGGAAAAACTGTTTTTT	CASSRRQGRGEKLFF	TRBJ1-4	TRBD1	.	TRBV6-5
TGTGCCAGAAACGCGGGGGCAGGTAATTCACCCCTCCACTTT	CARNAGAGNSPLHF	TRBJ1-6	.	.	TRBV30
TGTGCCAGCAGCCCGAGACTAGCGGGGGGGCGCAATGAGCAGTTCTTC	CASSPRLAGGRNEQFF	TRBJ2-1	TRBD2	.	TRBV3-1/TRBV3-2
TGTGCCAGCTCACCGCCGTTCGTCGGGTCTAGATCAATCTACGAGCAGTACTTC	CASSPPFVGSRSIYEQYF	TRBJ2-7	.	.	TRBV18
TGTGCCAGCAGCCCCGGGCGGGGCGTTAGCACAGATACGCAGTATTTT	CASSPGRGVSTDTQYF	TRBJ2-3	.	.	TRBV9
TGTGCTAGTGGCCTAAACTCTGGAAACACCATATATTTT	CASGLNSGNTIYF	TRBJ1-3	.	.	TRBV12-5
TGTGCCAGCAGTTTAGCCCAACAGGCAGGGGGAAACACCATATATTTT	CASSLAQQAGGNTIYF	TRBJ1-3	.	.	TRBV28
TGTGCCAGCTCACCTTACACAGGGGGGACTACTAACTATGGCTACACCTTC	CASSPYTGGTTNYGYTF	TRBJ1-2	TRBD1	few	TRBV18
TGTGCCAGCAGCTTGGAACGACAAAGCTATGGCTACACCTTC	CASSLERQSYGYTF	TRBJ1-2	.	.	TRBV5-4